This T cell receptor beta chain was retrieved from a study of T-cell reconstitution after alpha-beta-depleted transplantation in children. For TCRbeta, the library was prepared with unique molecular identifiers. MiXCR, applied by TCRdb to the PCR reads, yields one record per CDR3 protein. The data contain approximately 150,000 distinct CDR3 sequences, about 9% of them singletons. In this sample, this clonotype turned up many times. The material sequenced was PBMCs, mostly from graft donor cells, taken 180 days after TCRalphabeta/CD19-depleted stem cell transplant. This sequence was found in a female patient aged 2 to 10 who had a stem cell transplant for congenital amegakaryocytic thrombocytopenia, so the T cells may come from the graft donor.

CDR3 protein: CASRSAGNTEAFF. CDR3 coding DNA: TGCGCCAGCAGGTCCGCTGGGAACACTGAAGCTTTCTTT. The rearrangement links TRBV5-1 to TRBJ1-1; D uncertain. The CDR3 sequence is 13 residues long. Germline V CDR1 and CDR2: SGHRS, YFSETQ. V was clipped by 5 bases and J by 1 base, with 9 bases between them.